This T cell receptor (beta chain) was captured in a study of shared clonotypes between healthy human individuals. The assay was run at deep level. Clones were read by immunoSEQ multiplex PCR, and TCRdb kept only the in-frame ones, dropping some. The sample records over a million clones, around 98.5% being singletons. The V end was cut by 2 bases, the J end by 2 bases, with 18 bases between. CDR3 length equals 17 residues. This receptor was taken from a man aged 30 to 45 in good health. The chain is built from TRBV23-1 and TRBJ1-2; perhaps TRBD1 as D (6 bases). TRBV23-1 carries the ORF label, with uncertain function. The sample was naive CD4+ T cells sorted from blood. This sample's subset: CD45RA+ positively selected. CDR3 residues: CASSQPPGGQVNYGYTF. DNA for the CDR3: TGCGCCAGCAGTCAACCCCCGGGGGGCCAAGTAAACTATGGCTACACCTTC.